This is a list of T cell receptor beta chains from one sample in a study of blood T cell repertoires in COVID-19. Assay: immunoSEQ multiplex PCR; the TCRdb copy retains only in-frame clones and omits some. The table includes roughly 290,000 clones, approximately 90% detected once. Sequences were obtained from peripheral blood. These receptors were obtained from a man aged 30 to 45 with acute or convalescent COVID-19. The CDR3 runs from the conserved cysteine through the conserved F or W. D genes are given only for firm matches. Some rows mark clone size as missing; the rest say once, few, many or name a class of expanded clone.

J gene	D gene	V gene	clone size	CDR3 DNA	CDR3 protein
TRBJ2-7	TRBD1	TRBV5-5	NA	TGTGCCAGCAGCTTAGGACAGGTTGGGTCGCCCTACGAGCAGTACTTC	CASSLGQVGSPYEQYF
TRBJ1-3	TRBD1	TRBV19	few	TGTGCCAGTAGTACCCGAGGGACAGGGGGCTCCAGGAGGGGAAACACCATATATTTT	CASSTRGTGGSRRGNTIYF
TRBJ2-5	TRBD2	TRBV6-1	NA	TGTGCCAGCAGTGAAGCGCGGGGGGTCGGCCAAGAGACCCAGTACTTC	CASSEARGVGQETQYF
TRBJ1-5	TRBD1	TRBV19	NA	TGTGCCAGTAGCTCGGGGACAGGGGGAGGTCAGCCCCAGCATTTT	CASSSGTGGGQPQHF
TRBJ2-1	NA	TRBV7-2	few	TGTGCCAGCAGCTTATTCGGGGGGCCTTTAAATGAGCAGTTCTTC	CASSLFGGPLNEQFF
TRBJ1-3	TRBD1	TRBV5-1	NA	TGCGCCAGCAGCTTGGACGACAGGGGGCCTTTCGGAAACACCATATATTTT	CASSLDDRGPFGNTIYF
TRBJ2-2	NA	TRBV28	NA	TGTGCCACACATCTTATCGGGGAGCTGTTTTTT	CATHLIGELFF
TRBJ2-7	TRBD2	TRBV5-4	once	TGTGCCAGCAGCTCGAATAGACTAGCGGACTACTTC	CASSSNRLADYF
TRBJ2-7	NA	TRBV10-3	NA	TGTGCCATCAGGTCCACAGCTTACTCCTACGAGCAGTACTTC	CAIRSTAYSYEQYF
TRBJ1-1	NA	TRBV5-4	NA	TGTGCCAGCAGCCCTGGACAGAGTCCTCAAAACACTGAAGCTTTCTTT	CASSPGQSPQNTEAFF
TRBJ1-6	TRBD1	TRBV28	NA	TGTGCCAGCATTCCTGGGGGGACAGAGTCACCACCCCTCCACTTT	CASIPGGTESPPLHF
TRBJ2-7	NA	TRBV15	NA	TGTGCCACCAGCAGAGATGAGGTATACGAGCAGTACTTC	CATSRDEVYEQYF
TRBJ1-1	TRBD1	TRBV6-5	NA	TGTGCCAGCAGTCCGACAGGGGTCCTTGAAGCTTTCTTT	CASSPTGVLEAFF
TRBJ2-1	NA	TRBV3-1/TRBV3-2	NA	TGTGCCAGCAGCCACCTTAGCAATGAGCAGTTCTTC	CASSHLSNEQFF
TRBJ2-5	TRBD1	TRBV19	NA	TGTGCCAGTAGTCTCCGGACAGGGTCTTTTTCTCCGGAGACCCAGTACTTC	CASSLRTGSFSPETQYF
TRBJ1-5	NA	TRBV28	once	TGTGCCAGCAGTTTGGAACAGAATCAGCCCCAGCATTTT	CASSLEQNQPQHF
TRBJ2-3	TRBD1	TRBV20-1	NA	TGCAGTGCTGACAGGGGAGATACGCAGTATTTT	CSADRGDTQYF
TRBJ1-2	NA	TRBV6-5	NA	TGTGCCACCTCGGCGGACCACAGGGTAAATGGCTACACCTTC	CATSADHRVNGYTF
TRBJ1-4	NA	TRBV29-1	NA	TGCAGCGCTTCGCCCGGGATGAGAATGGGACTGTTTTTT	CSASPGMRMGLFF
TRBJ2-6	NA	TRBV7-3	NA	TGTGCCAGCAGCCCCCAGGTTTTGACTGGGGCCAACGTCCTGACTTTC	CASSPQVLTGANVLTF
TRBJ1-5	NA	TRBV27	NA	TGTGCCAGCAGTCCCCGTTATAGCAATCAGCCCCAGCATTTT	CASSPRYSNQPQHF
TRBJ1-2	TRBD1	TRBV28	NA	TGTGCCAGCTTTCGACAGGGGTGGGATGGCTACACCTTC	CASFRQGWDGYTF
TRBJ2-2	NA	TRBV6-5	NA	TGTGCCAGCACCCCTCTCTCTAACACCGGGGAGCTGTTTTTT	CASTPLSNTGELFF
TRBJ2-1	NA	TRBV9	NA	TGTGCCAGCAGCGTAGCTGGGCAAGCTATCGATGAGCAGTTCTTC	CASSVAGQAIDEQFF
TRBJ1-1	TRBD1	TRBV5-8	NA	TGTGCCAGCAGCTTGGCAGGGGGGGCTTTCTTT	CASSLAGGAFF
TRBJ2-1	NA	TRBV19	NA	TGTGCCAGTAGTATCGTGGCCGGGATAAATGAGCAGTTCTTC	CASSIVAGINEQFF